These 9 T cell receptor beta chains originate from one sample sequenced in a study of beta chain features in type 1 diabetes (dated by TCRdb to about 2018). The method behind the library was the immunoSEQ multiplex PCR assay. The High Capacity cDNA Reverse Transcription Kit was used to reverse transcribe all of the isolated RNA, meaning that expressed TCRB transcripts were what got sequenced. The clones in this table, taken by TCRdb from immuneACCESS, are in-frame only. Not every clone is retained; where verified, under half of the shortfall comes from an unresolved V gene, and the cause of the rest is unknown. The sample data list approximately 15,000 clones, and over 45% of these were observed just once. The ten biggest clones cover about 0.43% of the sample. Specimen: stem cell memory CD4+ T cells from blood. Read against the paper, the sample's cell subset or site label means: stem cell-like memory CD4+ T cells. The origin of the receptors is a woman between 18 and 29 years old in good health.

The V call is TRBV6-5, the J call TRBJ2-7; TRBD1 might be the D (5 bases). The CDR3 contains 11 residues. Germline V gives CDR1 MNHEY, CDR2 SVGAGI. With 5 bases removed from V and 7 bases from J, the gap between germline ends came to 9 bases. The CDR3 DNA reads as TGTGCCAGCAGTCAAGGGGTGGAGCAGTACTTC. Translating gives CASSQGVEQYF.

The J gene is TRBJ1-4, the V gene TRBV6-5, with TRBD1 matching 8 bases. The V gene end was trimmed by 5 bases and the J gene end by 12 bases; junction bases not matched to a gene: 14. The CDR3 spans 15 residues. Looked up from germline, CDR1 is MNHEY and CDR2 is SVGAGI. Here the CDR3 reads CASSPLGQGRGELFF. As DNA, the CDR3 is TGTGCCAGCAGTCCCCTCGGACAGGGACGAGGAGAACTGTTTTTT.

The table lists this clone with a few counts. This CDR3 is also generated by other DNA sequences in the sample. The genes are TRBV6-1 and TRBJ2-1; the match to TRBD2 covers 13 bases. V lost 4 bases and J lost 7; bases outside the gene matches: 16. The CDR3 contains 19 residues. The germline V gene encodes CDR1 MNHNS and CDR2 SASEGT. The CDR3 spells CASSALFSTSGRAQNEQFF. The CDR3 nucleotides are TGTGCCAGCAGTGCCCTATTTAGTACTAGCGGGAGGGCCCAGAATGAGCAGTTCTTC.

The chain carries TRBV18 and TRBJ1-1, with 7 bases fitting TRBD1. Germline lookup yields CDR1 KGHSH and CDR2 LQKENI. Trimming took 2 bases from V and 3 from J; bases not matched to a gene: 15. The CDR3 runs to 18 residues. The CDR3 DNA sequence: TGTGCCAGCTCACCATTAAGCCAGACAGGGTGGGGAGACACTGAAGCTTTCTTT. It yields the protein CASSPLSQTGWGDTEAFF.

The chain joins TRBV11-2 to TRBJ1-5, with D unresolved. Germline values: CDR1 SGHAT, CDR2 FQNNGV. Trimming took off 5 bases at V and 6 bases at J, with 20 bases between the two ends. This CDR3 comprises 16 residues. CDR3 residues: CASSRGRVGVSQPQHF. CDR3 coding DNA: TGTGCCAGCAGCCGCGGACGGGTGGGAGTAAGTCAGCCCCAGCATTTT.

The J gene is TRBJ2-2, the V gene TRBV19; 10 bases line up with TRBD2. CDR1 is LNHDA and CDR2 is SQIVND in the germline V gene (reference sequence). The CDR3 contains 18 residues. J gave up 2 bases and V 4 bases, and 10 bases lay outside the gene matches. The CDR3 coding sequence is TGTGCCAGTAGTACCCCCTTCGGACTAGCGGTTAACACCGGGGAGCTGTTTTTT. This codes for CASSTPFGLAVNTGELFF. Filled out from reference TRBV19 and TRBJ2-2, the complete variable domain reads DGGITQSPKYLFRKEGQNVTLSCEQNLNHDAMYWYRQDPGQGLRLIYYSQIVNDFQKGDIAEGYSVSREKKESFPLTVTSAQKNPTAFYLCASSTPFGLAVNTGELFFGEGSRLTVL.

This clone came up a few times. The chain couples TRBV5-1 to TRBJ2-1; 7 bases line up with TRBD2. In germline, CDR1 is SGHRS, CDR2 YFSETQ. CDR3 size: 14 residues. V lost 2 bases and J lost 6; bases outside the gene matches: 5. The CDR3 region has the DNA TGCGCCAGCAGCTTAGGCGGGAGCGGCAATGAGCAGTTCTTC. Translated: CASSLGGSGNEQFF.

This chain connects TRBV6-6 to TRBJ2-3; D not resolved. Between the trimmed V and J ends, which lost 7 bases and 8 bases, there was a span of 19 bases. Germline-derived CDR1 and CDR2 are MNHNY and SVGAGI (reference sequence). The CDR3 spans 14 residues. The CDR3 DNA reads as TGTGCCAGCACCTCTATCACAGCCGTGGGTACGCAGTATTTT. It is translated as CASTSITAVGTQYF.

CDR3 in DNA: TGTGCCAGCAGGGAGTCTTCACGGGTGTATAGCAATCAGCCCCAGCATTTT. Translating it yields CASRESSRVYSNQPQHF. This chain joins TRBV2 and TRBJ1-5, with D unresolved. This CDR3 is built from 17 residues. Deletions cut 6 bases from V and 0 bases from J, with 18 bases between. Germline V gene data show CDR1 as SNHLY and CDR2 as FYNNEI.